The text below deals with one T cell receptor (beta chain). The data belong to a study of blood T cell repertoires in COVID-19. Turning to the study itself: The samples span acute and convalescent COVID-19 from the United States, Italy and Spain.

The CDR3 sequence is 14 residues long. V shed 4 bases and J 6 bases; nucleotides not matched to a gene: 3. Germline V gene lookup returns CDR1 SGHTS and CDR2 YDEGEE. Produced via immunoSEQ multiplex PCR; TCRdb's table is partial and in-frame only. The data hold approximately 180,000 clones, with about 88% observed a single time. Participant ages covered roughly 18 to 90 years across 24 US areas. This chain uses TRBV5-8 with TRBJ1-3, with 11 bases lining up with TRBD1. Input material: PBMCs or T cells enriched from blood (not recorded which). This sequence was found in a woman in her thirties or forties with acute COVID-19. The CDR3 coding sequence is TGTGCCAGCAGCACGGGACAGGGGGTAAACACCATATATTTT. Translated, it gives CASSTGQGVNTIYF.